The 29 T cell receptor beta chains presented below share a single source sample, sequenced in a study of blood T cell repertoires in COVID-19. This table comes from immunoSEQ multiplex PCR, and its TCRdb copy is limited to in-frame clones, with some not included. This sample has approximately 150,000 clones; 87% occur once, and the top ten carry over 0.95%. The sequenced material came from PBMCs or T cells enriched from blood (not recorded which). Receptors originate from a human donor with acute COVID-19. The donor label of this sample is uncertain.

The chain has TRBV5-5 and TRBJ2-5; 10 bases map to TRBD1. The V gene's germline CDR1 is SGHKS and CDR2 YYEKEE (reference sequence). Unmatched junction bases numbered 2, after V lost 4 bases and J lost 5 bases. This CDR3 spans 13 amino acids. The CDR3 sequence is CASSLTGGETQYF. CDR3 DNA: TGTGCCAGCAGCCTGACAGGGGGCGAGACCCAGTACTTC.

V gene TRBV9 combines with J gene TRBJ2-7, with TRBD1 matching over 7 bases. The CDR3 has 14 amino acids. With 2 bases clipped from V and 0 bases from J, the junction kept 2 bases outside the gene matches. Germline CDR1 reads SGDLS; CDR2 reads YYNGEE. CDR3 nucleotides: TGTGCCAGCAGCGTGACAGGGAACTCCTACGAGCAGTACTTC. Translation: CASSVTGNSYEQYF.

The V call is TRBV6-1, the J call TRBJ1-5; D is ambiguous. The CDR3 runs 15 residues. CDR1 and CDR2 from the germline V gene are MNHNS and SASEGT. Between the trimmed V and J ends, which lost 0 bases and 7 bases, there was a span of 13 bases. The CDR3 DNA is TGTGCCAGCAGTGAAGCGGCTATCGAGGCCCAGCCCCAGCATTTT. Protein sequence: CASSEAAIEAQPQHF.

This clone showed up just a few times. Here the CDR3 reads CASKPANKNTGELFF. The DNA for the CDR3 is TGTGCCAGCAAGCCAGCGAACAAGAACACCGGGGAGCTGTTTTTT. The chain employs TRBV6-6 and TRBJ2-2; D not certain. The CDR3 sequence is 15 residues long. Germline V gene lookup returns CDR1 MNHNY and CDR2 SVGAGI (reference sequence). V was shortened by 7 bases and J by 1 base, with 13 bases between the two germline ends.

The genes are TRBV18 and TRBJ2-1; 9 positions match TRBD2. There are 13 residues in the CDR3. Germline CDR1 and CDR2: KGHSH and LQKENI. V dropped 2 bases and J dropped 7; count of bases not matched to a gene: 0. The CDR3, as DNA: TGTGCCAGCTCACCAAGCGGGGGGAATGAGCAGTTCTTC. Translating gives CASSPSGGNEQFF.

This clone was counted a single time. V and J are TRBV6-5 and TRBJ1-6; 8 bases agree with TRBD1. The V gene end was trimmed by 4 bases and the J gene end by 8 bases; junction bases not matched to a gene: 4. Germline V gene lookup returns CDR1 MNHEY and CDR2 SVGAGI. The CDR3 totals 14 residues. The CDR3 is CASSWGQAYSPLHF. The DNA for the CDR3 is TGTGCCAGCAGTTGGGGACAGGCCTATTCACCCCTCCACTTT.

The DNA of the CDR3 is TGTGCCAGCTCCCGATGGACTAGCGGGGCCTCTAGCACAGATACGCAGTATTTT. It specifies CASSRWTSGASSTDTQYF. This chain uses TRBV18 with TRBJ2-3; TRBD2 matches 12 bases. This CDR3 spans 18 amino acids. Germline lookup yields CDR1 KGHSH and CDR2 LQKENI. J gave up 0 bases and V 6 bases, and 10 bases lay outside the gene matches.

This chain joins TRBV24-1 and TRBJ1-2, with D unresolved. CDR3 length: 13 residues. Trimming removed 4 bases from V and 1 base from J, with 6 bases in between. Germline CDR1 KGHDR, CDR2 SFDVKD. DNA for the CDR3: TGTGCCACCAGTGACCTTATTAACTATGGCTACACCTTC. This codes for CATSDLINYGYTF.

The chain links TRBV28 to TRBJ2-2; 10 bases map to TRBD2. There are 17 residues in the CDR3. Germline CDR1 MDHEN, CDR2 SYDVKM. Unmatched junction bases numbered 11, after V lost 6 bases and J lost 4 bases. The CDR3 DNA reads as TGTGCCAGCAGAAGTCCTAGCGGGGGAAGGGGCACCGGGGAGCTGTTTTTT. Protein sequence: CASRSPSGGRGTGELFF.

This chain uses TRBV5-8 with TRBJ1-1; 7 bases line up with TRBD1. The V gene's germline CDR1 is SGHTS and CDR2 YDEGEE. V shed 4 bases, J shed 4 bases, and the junction held 19 bases outside the gene matches. The CDR3 is made up of 18 amino acids. The CDR3 protein is CASSPILDRIGEATEAFF. The CDR3 DNA sequence: TGTGCCAGCAGCCCTATCCTGGACAGGATCGGGGAGGCCACTGAAGCTTTCTTT.

Only one count was recorded for this clone. For the CDR3, the DNA is TGTGCCAGCAGTTTATCCTCCTGGGGCATTGAAGAGACCCAGTACTTC. It encodes CASSLSSWGIEETQYF. The rearrangement joins TRBV27 to TRBJ2-5, with D possibly matching TRBD1 (5 bases). Trimming cost V 0 bases and J 3 bases, with 14 bases left between them. This CDR3 region has 16 residues. In germline, CDR1 is MNHEY, CDR2 SMNVEV (reference sequence).

The chain uses TRBV7-3 and TRBJ2-3, with 8 bases that match TRBD2. Germline V CDR1 and CDR2: SGHTA, FQGTGA. The J segment lost 3 bases and the V segment lost 6 bases, leaving 8 bases of the junction unmatched. The CDR3 length is 15 residues. The CDR3 spells CASSRAGGATDTQYF. As DNA, the CDR3 is TGTGCCAGCAGTCGCGCCGGGGGGGCGACAGATACGCAGTATTTT. The complete variable domain, with remaining parts taken from reference TRBV7-3 and TRBJ2-3, reads GAGVSQTPSNKVTEKGKYVELRCDPISGHTALYWYRQSLGQGPEFLIYFQGTGAADDSGLPNDRFFAVRPEGSVSTLKIQRTERGDSAVYLCASSRAGGATDTQYFGPGTRLTVL.

This chain joins TRBV6-5 and TRBJ1-5; the D is unclear. This CDR3 contains 13 residues. Germline assignment: CDR1 MNHEY and CDR2 SVGAGI. V gave up 2 bases and J gave up 5 bases, with 7 bases separating them. The chain's CDR3 is CASSYQAHQPQHF. CDR3 nucleotide sequence: TGTGCCAGCAGTTACCAAGCCCATCAGCCCCAGCATTTT.

J is TRBJ2-7 and V is TRBV2; perhaps TRBD1 as D (6 bases). Looked up from germline, CDR1 is SNHLY and CDR2 is FYNNEI. The CDR3 is made up of 12 amino acids. Deletions cut 6 bases from V and 2 bases from J, with 8 bases between. As DNA, the CDR3 is TGTGCCAGCAGGGGACAACCCTACGAGCAGTACTTC. It codes for CASRGQPYEQYF.

CDR3 DNA: TGTGCCAGCAGCTCGAGACAGAGCTATGGCTACACCTTC. It specifies CASSSRQSYGYTF. J is TRBJ1-2 and V is TRBV12-3 or TRBV12-4, with a weak D call TRBD1 (5 bases). Trimming removed 6 bases at V and 4 bases at J, with 12 bases between. The CDR3 contains 13 residues.

The gene calls are TRBV4-1 and TRBJ2-3, with TRBD2 identical over 11 bases. Germline V gene lookup returns CDR1 MGHRA and CDR2 YSYEKL. This CDR3 region has 16 residues. The J segment lost 0 bases and the V segment lost 6 bases, leaving 5 bases of the junction unmatched. In DNA, the CDR3 is TGCGCCAGCAGTCCTAGCGGGGGGCTGAGCACAGATACGCAGTATTTT. Amino acid sequence: CASSPSGGLSTDTQYF.

The chain carries TRBV4-2 and TRBJ1-4; TRBD1 is a possible D gene (5 bases). CDR3 length equals 16 residues. Germline-derived CDR1 and CDR2 are LGHNA and YNFKEQ. Trimming took off 0 bases at V and 7 bases at J, with 15 bases between the two ends. In nucleotides, the CDR3 is TGTGCCAGCAGCCAAGATACGGGAGGGGAGGGTGAAAAACTGTTTTTT. Translating gives CASSQDTGGEGEKLFF.

This clone was picked up a small number of times. The V and J genes are TRBV7-9 and TRBJ1-2, with 8 bases identical to TRBD1. The length of the CDR3 is 15 residues. Unmatched junction bases numbered 9, after V lost 5 bases and J lost 4 bases. The V gene's germline CDR1 is SEHNR and CDR2 FQNEAQ (reference sequence). The CDR3 DNA reads TGTGCCAGCAGCCCAGGGGACAGGAGCGCCTATGGCTACACCTTC. The encoded protein is CASSPGDRSAYGYTF.

V is TRBV23-1 and J is TRBJ1-5; possibly TRBD1 for D (5 bases). TRBV23-1 is labeled an ORF, and its function is uncertain. The CDR3 is 14 amino acids. Trimming left V 2 bases short and J 7 bases short, with 12 bases between. CDR3 loop: CASSQEPQGQPQHF. The CDR3 coding sequence is TGCGCCAGCAGTCAAGAACCGCAGGGCCAGCCCCAGCATTTT.

The chain links TRBV19 to TRBJ2-1; D remains unclear. CDR3 length equals 14 residues. V dropped 7 bases and J dropped 0 bases, with 10 bases sitting between them. From germline, CDR1 is LNHDA and CDR2 SQIVND (reference sequence). CDR3 amino acids: CASKMESSYNEQFF. DNA of the CDR3: TGTGCCAGTAAAATGGAGAGCTCCTACAATGAGCAGTTCTTC.

The sample holds one count of this clone. The genes are TRBV4-2 and TRBJ1-4; no reliable D call. Germline V CDR1 and CDR2: LGHNA, YNFKEQ. The germline V and J ends were trimmed by 1 base and 4 bases, with 10 bases remaining between them. The CDR3 is made up of 15 amino acids. This chain's CDR3 is CASSQAVGNNEKLFF. The CDR3 bases are TGTGCCAGCAGCCAAGCGGTCGGGAATAATGAAAAACTGTTTTTT.

The V gene is TRBV7-9, the J gene TRBJ1-2, with 7 bases fitting TRBD1. The CDR3 is made up of 14 amino acids. The germline gives CDR1 SEHNR, CDR2 FQNEAQ (reference sequence). Trimming took 6 bases from V and 4 from J; bases not matched to a gene: 8. CDR3 sequence reads: CASSSQGQIYGYTF. Here the CDR3 DNA reads TGTGCCAGCAGTTCACAGGGACAGATCTATGGCTACACCTTC.

The chain uses TRBV28 and TRBJ2-7, with TRBD2 matching over 7 bases. The ends lost 7 bases at V and 6 bases at J; junction bases unmatched: 15. The CDR3 is 15 amino acids. The germline gives CDR1 MDHEN, CDR2 SYDVKM. The CDR3 nucleotides read TGTGCCAGCATTCCCCACGGGGGAGGGACTGGCGAGCAGTACTTC. Translation gives CASIPHGGGTGEQYF.

The rearrangement joins TRBV11-2 to TRBJ1-2, with 8 bases lining up with TRBD1. V gave up 5 bases and J gave up 4 bases; unmatched junction bases: 3. This CDR3 is built from 13 residues. Germline V CDR1 and CDR2: SGHAT, FQNNGV. CDR3 amino acids: CASSLDRGYGYTF. CDR3 nucleotide sequence: TGTGCCAGCAGCCTTGACAGGGGCTATGGCTACACCTTC.

This clone was detected once. The rearrangement links TRBV27 to TRBJ2-2; tentatively, D is TRBD1 (6 bases). The germline V gene encodes CDR1 MNHEY and CDR2 SMNVEV (reference sequence). V lost 6 bases and J lost 6, with 17 bases in between. This CDR3 spans 15 amino acids. CDR3 sequence: CASRPQGLGAGELFF. DNA of the CDR3: TGTGCCAGCAGGCCCCAGGGGTTGGGGGCCGGGGAGCTGTTTTTT.

The chain has TRBV5-1 and TRBJ1-2; 12 bases agree with TRBD1. Trimming removed 4 bases from V and 0 bases from J; junction bases left unmatched: 4. The V gene's germline CDR1 is SGHRS and CDR2 YFSETQ. The CDR3 has 16 residues. This chain's CDR3 is CASSQGQGASNYGYTF. CDR3 sequence (DNA): TGCGCCAGCAGCCAGGGACAGGGGGCTTCTAACTATGGCTACACCTTC.

The CDR3 protein is CASSADRRGEQYF. CDR3 bases: TGTGCCAGCAGCGCCGACAGGCGAGGCGAGCAGTACTTC. V gene TRBV9 combines with J gene TRBJ2-7, with TRBD1 as a possible D gene (6 bases). This CDR3 is 13 amino acids long. CDR1 and CDR2 (germline): SGDLS, YYNGEE. V was trimmed by 3 bases and J by 6 bases, leaving 13 bases between them.

The V call is TRBV19, the J call TRBJ2-2; 8 positions agree with TRBD2. The CDR3 runs to 17 residues. The germline gives CDR1 LNHDA, CDR2 SQIVND (reference sequence). Trimming removed 6 bases from V and 7 bases from J; junction bases left unmatched: 16. The CDR3 region has the DNA TGTGCCAGTAGCATATACCCCCGGGGGGGTGAGAGCGGGGAGCTGTTTTTT. Its translation: CASSIYPRGGESGELFF.

This rearrangement joins TRBV5-6 to TRBJ1-2; 7 bases agree with TRBD1. Looked up from germline, CDR1 is SGHDT and CDR2 is YYEEEE. The CDR3 consists of 14 residues. The V and J ends lost 4 bases and 6 bases, in that order; junction bases with no gene match: 9. The CDR3 here is CASSPNQGVDGYTF. CDR3 DNA sequence: TGTGCCAGCAGCCCTAACCAGGGGGTGGATGGCTACACCTTC.